The 20 T cell receptor beta chains listed next were all sequenced from one sample in a study of T-cell memory formation after mild COVID-19. A single record per CDR3 protein comes from TCRdb applying MiXCR to the 5' RACE reads. Among 350,000 to 550,000 distinct CDR3 sequences, over 15% were seen once, and the ten largest hold roughly a fifth. Sequences were obtained from PBMCs or a T cell subset sorted from them (not recorded which). The receptors originated from a man between 18 and 35 years old who had mild COVID-19 (a few samples of this study predate the infection). Cell type and time point are not known.

The chain links TRBV5-6 to TRBJ2-1; D ambiguous. The CDR3 runs 11 residues. Germline V gene sequence: CDR1 SGHDT, CDR2 YYEEEE. Trimming stripped 1 base from V and 10 bases from J, with 6 bases between. CDR3 nucleotides: TGTGCCAGCAGCTTGCTGTGGGAGCAGTTCTTC. Protein product: CASSLLWEQFF.

This clonotype showed up just a few times. The rearrangement joins TRBV5-6 to TRBJ2-1; D is undetermined. Trimming removed 4 bases at V and 0 bases at J, with 17 bases between. In germline, CDR1 is SGHDT, CDR2 YYEEEE. The CDR3 runs 17 residues. CDR3 sequence (DNA): TGTGCCAGCAGCCATCGGGCAGGAACCAGCTCCTACAATGAGCAGTTCTTC. Encoded protein: CASSHRAGTSSYNEQFF.

This clonotype was observed a few times. The CDR3 protein is CASSFSSATYNEQFF. CDR3 nucleotides: TGTGCCAGCAGCTTTTCTAGCGCAACCTACAATGAGCAGTTCTTC. The chain is built from TRBV7-9 and TRBJ2-1; D possibly corresponds to TRBD2 (6 bases). CDR1 and CDR2 (germline): SEHNR, FQNEAQ (reference sequence). V was trimmed by 3 bases and J by 2 bases, leaving 11 bases between them. The CDR3 is 15 amino acids.

This clonotype was picked up a small number of times. The CDR3 sequence: CSVEERGQLETQYF. The CDR3, as DNA: TGCAGCGTTGAAGAGAGGGGACAGTTGGAGACCCAGTACTTC. The chain links TRBV29-1 to TRBJ2-5, with 7 bases that match TRBD1. The CDR3 totals 14 residues. J gave up 5 bases and V 0 bases, and 6 bases lay outside the gene matches. The V gene's germline CDR1 is SQVTM and CDR2 ANQGSEA.

The CDR3 region has the DNA TGTGCCAGCAGCCCCGGACTAGCGGGCCCCAGCACAGATACGCAGTATTTT. This gives the protein CASSPGLAGPSTDTQYF. The chain recombines TRBV7-2 with TRBJ2-3; 11 bases line up with TRBD2. The CDR3 runs to 17 residues. Germline assignment: CDR1 SGHTA and CDR2 FQGNSA. J was trimmed by 0 bases and V by 5 bases; bases with no gene match: 7.

The gene calls are TRBV4-1 and TRBJ2-3; the match to TRBD1 covers 11 bases. The CDR3 has 16 amino acids. Trimming cost V 3 bases and J 11 bases; bases outside gene matches: 13. Germline CDR1 is MGHRA and CDR2 is YSYEKL. CDR3 residues: CASSQPGQGAGVGQYF. In DNA form, the CDR3 reads TGCGCCAGCAGCCAGCCTGGACAGGGGGCTGGTGTCGGGCAGTATTTT.

The chain uses TRBV6-2 or TRBV6-3 and TRBJ2-7; no definite D call. The CDR3 loop spans 12 amino acids. The germline CDR1 and CDR2 sequences are MNHEY and SVGEGT. The V gene lost 4 bases and the J gene lost 2 bases, with 6 bases spanning the gap. The CDR3, as DNA: TGTGCCAGCAGTTCCACCGCCTACGAGCAGTACTTC. This translates into CASSSTAYEQYF.

The J gene is TRBJ2-2, the V gene TRBV5-1, with 9 bases that match TRBD2. The CDR3 has 16 residues. CDR1 is SGHRS, CDR2 YFSETQ, per germline. J gave up 7 bases and V 1 base, and 8 bases lay outside the gene matches. In DNA form, the CDR3 reads TGCGCCAGCAGCTTGATTGGCGGGGGGGCCGGCGGGGAGCTGTTTTTT. It encodes CASSLIGGGAGGELFF.

The gene calls are TRBV20-1 and TRBJ2-7; the D is unclear. The germline CDR1 and CDR2 sequences are DFQATT and SNEGSKA (reference sequence). The CDR3 runs to 13 residues. V was cut by 0 bases and J by 6 bases, with 12 bases left in between. This chain's CDR3 is CSARDALGSEQYF. The CDR3 nucleotides read TGCAGTGCTAGAGATGCTCTGGGCAGCGAGCAGTACTTC.

There are many counts of this clonotype. V and J are TRBV12-3 or TRBV12-4 and TRBJ1-4; D possibly corresponds to TRBD1 (5 bases). Trimming stripped 5 bases from V and 0 bases from J, with 7 bases between. The CDR3 is 14 amino acids. CDR3 protein: CASSLGATNEKLFF. CDR3 coding DNA: TGTGCCAGCAGTCTAGGGGCAACTAATGAAAAACTGTTTTTT.

This clonotype was seen a handful of times. The chain uses TRBV6-2 or TRBV6-3 and TRBJ2-7; D gene uncertain. The CDR3 totals 13 residues. Trimming took 6 bases from V and 2 from J, leaving 11 bases between them. Germline V gene data show CDR1 as MNHEY and CDR2 as SVGEGT. The CDR3 sequence: CASRRTGPYEQYV. The CDR3 DNA follows: TGTGCCAGCAGGAGGACGGGCCCCTACGAGCAGTACGTC.

Only a few counts were recorded for this clonotype. The chain uses TRBV28 and TRBJ2-3; 12 nucleotides match TRBD1. Germline CDR1 MDHEN, CDR2 SYDVKM. The ends lost 3 bases at V and 5 bases at J; junction bases unmatched: 3. The length of the CDR3 is 15 residues. The CDR3 DNA is TGTGCCAGCAGTTTTGGGACAGGGGGCCGAGATACGCAGTATTTT. Translation: CASSFGTGGRDTQYF.

The sample holds many counts of this clonotype. Here the CDR3 reads CASSSSDWRYEQYF. CDR3 sequence (DNA): TGTGCCAGCAGCTCATCCGACTGGAGATACGAGCAGTACTTC. This sequence joins TRBV5-5 and TRBJ2-7; D uncertain. Germline-derived CDR1 and CDR2 are SGHKS and YYEKEE (reference sequence). The CDR3 consists of 14 residues. V was trimmed by 3 bases and J by 4 bases, leaving 14 bases between them.

The gene calls are TRBV29-1 and TRBJ1-2; unclear D gene. Germline CDR1 SQVTM, CDR2 ANQGSEA. Trimming pared 5 bases from V and 5 bases from J, leaving 9 bases between. This CDR3 contains 11 residues. This CDR3 reads CSVKNIYGYTF. The CDR3 DNA reads as TGCAGCGTTAAGAACATTTATGGCTACACCTTC.

The rearrangement uses TRBV11-2 and TRBJ1-2; TRBD1 agrees at 9 bases. Per the germline V gene, CDR1 is SGHAT and CDR2 is FQNNGV. The CDR3 runs to 14 residues. With V trimmed by 4 bases and J by 7 bases, 7 bases remained unmatched. The CDR3 sequence: CASSSPRDRVGYTF. The CDR3 DNA sequence: TGTGCCAGCAGCTCACCCCGGGACAGGGTTGGCTACACCTTC.

This clonotype has a handful of counts. The chain has TRBV29-1 and TRBJ1-2; D is unclear. The V gene's germline CDR1 is SQVTM and CDR2 ANQGSEA. Trimming pared 4 bases from V and 7 bases from J, leaving 10 bases between. The length of the CDR3 is 11 residues. In DNA form, the CDR3 reads TGCAGCGTTGTATTAGAGGTTGGCTACACCTTC. It codes for CSVVLEVGYTF.

In this sample, this clonotype turned up a few times. This sequence joins TRBV28 and TRBJ2-3; D is undetermined. The CDR3 is 15 residues long. The germline V gene encodes CDR1 MDHEN and CDR2 SYDVKM. Trimming stripped 6 bases from V and 4 bases from J, with 17 bases between. Here the CDR3 reads CASSIGLGFADTQYF. The CDR3 nucleotides are TGTGCCAGCAGCATTGGGTTGGGGTTCGCAGATACGCAGTATTTT.

The rearrangement links TRBV29-1 to TRBJ2-7, with D tentatively TRBD1 or TRBD2 (5 bases each). The V gene lost 4 bases and the J gene lost 0 bases, with 19 bases spanning the gap. The length of the CDR3 is 16 residues. Per germline, CDR1 SQVTM and CDR2 ANQGSEA. CDR3 sequence reads: CSVGLEGILSSYEQYF. In DNA, the CDR3 is TGCAGCGTTGGTTTAGAGGGGATACTGAGCTCCTACGAGCAGTACTTC.

This clonotype came up a few times. The V call is TRBV7-2, the J call TRBJ2-7; D may be TRBD1 (5 bases). The CDR3 extends over 14 amino acids. Trimming took 1 base from V and 1 from J, leaving 8 bases between them. Germline values: CDR1 SGHTA, CDR2 FQGNSA. CDR3: CASSLEPGSYEQYF. DNA for the CDR3: TGTGCCAGCAGCTTAGAACCAGGGTCCTACGAGCAGTACTTC.

In DNA form, the CDR3 reads TGTGCCAGCAGCTTAGCGGTAAACTCACCCCTCCACTTT. Translated: CASSLAVNSPLHF. This rearrangement joins TRBV7-2 to TRBJ1-6; D is undetermined. The CDR3 totals 13 residues. Trimming took off 0 bases at V and 10 bases at J, with 7 bases between the two ends. CDR1 is SGHTA, CDR2 FQGNSA, per germline.